The source of this T cell receptor beta chain is a study of blood T cell repertoires in COVID-19. CDR3 size: 15 residues. V lost 1 base, J lost 0 bases, and 9 bases lay in between. CDR1 LGHDT and CDR2 YNNKEL come from the germline V gene (reference sequence). Participant age was about 18 to 89 years, and participants resided in about two dozen US areas. Data came from immunoSEQ multiplex PCR; TCRdb stores just in-frame clones and leaves some out. Here the sample spans 200,000 to 250,000 clones, about 84% being singletons. The sequence was obtained from a man aged 55 to 70 who had recovered from COVID-19. Specimen: PBMCs or T cells enriched from blood (not recorded which). The chain joins TRBV3-1 (or the pseudogene TRBV3-2) to TRBJ2-5; no definite D call. The CDR3: CASSQGLTHQETQYF. The CDR3 nucleotides read TGTGCCAGCAGCCAAGGACTTACGCACCAAGAGACCCAGTACTTC.